This T cell receptor (beta chain) was sequenced during a study of T cells in localized non-small cell lung cancer. Study-level results: Uninvolved adjacent lung had the highest recorded T cell clonality, with tumor below it.

With respect to this clone: What it binds is unknown.

Measured with immunoSEQ multiplex PCR; TCRdb has only the in-frame clones, and not every one. The sample has some 82,000 clones, around 82% seen once. Trimming cost V 10 bases and J 0 bases, with 13 bases left between them. Germline loops: CDR1 ENHRY, CDR2 SYGVKD. This CDR3 is 13 amino acids long. This sequence originates from a man aged 35 to 69 with stage II squamous cell lung carcinoma. J is TRBJ2-7 and V is TRBV10-3; no reliable D call. This sample comprised PBMCs, obtained before any cancer treatment. CDR3 nucleotide sequence: TGTGCCACAGGTGCGACACCCTCCTACGAGCAGTACTTC. Translated, it gives CATGATPSYEQYF.